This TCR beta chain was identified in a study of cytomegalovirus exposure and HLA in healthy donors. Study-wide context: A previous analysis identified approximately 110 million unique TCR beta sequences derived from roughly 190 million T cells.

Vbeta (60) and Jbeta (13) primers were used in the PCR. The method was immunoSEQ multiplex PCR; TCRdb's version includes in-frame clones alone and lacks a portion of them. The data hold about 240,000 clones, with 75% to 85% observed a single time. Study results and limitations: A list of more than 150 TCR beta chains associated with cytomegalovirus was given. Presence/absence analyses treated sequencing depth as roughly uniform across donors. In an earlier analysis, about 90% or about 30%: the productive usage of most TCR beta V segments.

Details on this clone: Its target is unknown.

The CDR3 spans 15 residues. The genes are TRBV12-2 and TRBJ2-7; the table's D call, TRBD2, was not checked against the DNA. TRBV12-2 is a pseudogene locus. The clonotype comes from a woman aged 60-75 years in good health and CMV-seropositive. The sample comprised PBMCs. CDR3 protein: CASRSLGEGDYEQYF. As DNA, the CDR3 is TGTGCAAGTCGCTCCTTAGGAGAGGGTGACTACGAGCAGTACTTC.